This entry describes one T cell receptor beta chain. This CDR3 contains 13 residues. From germline, CDR1 is SGHDT and CDR2 YYEEEE. Between the trimmed V and J ends, which lost 0 bases and 4 bases, there was a span of 7 bases. Per the original data handling: Reference gene primer amplification gave estimated nucleated cell counts. Repertoires were generated with immunoSEQ multiplex PCR, while TCRdb's copy carries only in-frame clones and drops some. V and J calls plus clone size are reproduced from that table; the DNA served to infer D and trimming. The table shows over 80,000 clones, with over 65% occurring only once. The sample belongs to a study of blood T cell repertoires in COVID-19. Looking at the study overall: The United States, Italy and Spain were the sources of the acute and convalescent COVID-19 samples. Sources were T cells, B-cell-depleted T cells, or PBMCs; the material itself was cDNA or gDNA.

Those enrolled in Seattle joined during active infection and were followed longitudinally afterward. The sequenced material came from peripheral blood. The genes are TRBV5-6 and TRBJ1-2; D call uncertain. The receptor was isolated from a man aged 65-85 years with COVID-19, enrolled during active disease. CDR3 region: CASSLVQTYGYTF. CDR3 coding DNA: TGTGCCAGCAGCTTGGTACAGACCTATGGCTACACCTTC. The variable domain in full, with the rest retrieved from reference TRBV5-6 and TRBJ1-2, is DAGVTQSPTHLIKTRGQQVTLRCSPKSGHDTVSWYQQALGQGPQFIFQYYEEEERQRGNFPDRFSGHQFPNYSSELNVNALLLGDSALYLCASSLVQTYGYTFGSGTRLTVV.